Listed here are 8 T cell receptor beta chains from one sample, sequenced in a study of technical replicates of blood from a handful of donors. Libraries were prepared by immunoSEQ multiplex PCR; TCRdb keeps only in-frame clonotypes and omits some of them. Here the sample spans about 74,000 clones, about 88% being singletons. The source material was T cells isolated from PBMCs. These receptors were taken from a human donor in good health.

The chain recombines TRBV19 with TRBJ1-4, with D unresolved. This CDR3 has 12 amino acids. Germline values: CDR1 LNHDA, CDR2 SQIVND (reference sequence). Trimming left V 11 bases short and J 8 bases short, with 15 bases between. The CDR3 here is CACHSRGEKLFF. CDR3 DNA: TGTGCCTGTCACAGCCGAGGGGAAAAACTGTTTTTT.

This clone was seen just once. The rearrangement uses TRBV19 and TRBJ2-2; 8 nucleotides align to TRBD2. With V trimmed by 1 base and J by 0 bases, 4 bases remained unmatched. CDR1 and CDR2 from the germline V gene are LNHDA and SQIVND (reference sequence). This CDR3 has 17 amino acids. CDR3 sequence reads: CASSIGAGGTNTGELFF. The CDR3 nucleotides are TGTGCCAGTAGTATAGGGGCGGGAGGAACGAACACCGGGGAGCTGTTTTTT.

This clone was counted a single time. A junction end diverges from the germline sequence, so it may reflect a read error. The chain links TRBV6-5 to TRBJ2-1, with TRBD1 as a possible D gene (5 bases). The CDR3 sequence is 15 residues long. The germline gives CDR1 MNHEY, CDR2 SVGAGI. As DNA, the CDR3 is TGTGCCAGCAGTCCTACAAGGGGCTCCCACAATGAGCAGTTCTTC. Its translation is CASSPTRGSHNEQFF.

J is TRBJ1-5 and V is TRBV4-2; D perhaps matches TRBD1 (5 bases). This CDR3 is 16 amino acids long. V was cut by 1 base and J by 3 bases, with 13 bases left in between. From germline, CDR1 is LGHNA and CDR2 YNFKEQ. CDR3 sequence reads: CASSQVGRRFNQPQHF. The CDR3 DNA reads TGTGCCAGCAGCCAAGTGGGGCGACGGTTCAATCAGCCCCAGCATTTT.

The V and J genes are TRBV7-2 and TRBJ2-2, with 12 bases that match TRBD2. The V gene's germline CDR1 is SGHTA and CDR2 FQGNSA. The J segment lost 5 bases and the V segment lost 5 bases, leaving 0 bases of the junction unmatched. The CDR3 contains 14 residues. CDR3 in amino acids: CASSGTSGTGELFF. Here the CDR3 DNA reads TGTGCCAGCAGCGGGACTAGCGGGACCGGGGAGCTGTTTTTT.

This clone is a singleton in its sample. This sequence joins TRBV18 and TRBJ2-3; the D gene is possibly TRBD1 (6 bases). Germline CDR1 KGHSH, CDR2 LQKENI. CDR3 length: 12 amino acids. Trimming stripped 5 bases from V and 4 bases from J, with 7 bases between. The CDR3 protein is CASSTGSDTQYF. In DNA, the CDR3 is TGTGCCAGCTCAACAGGGTCAGATACGCAGTATTTT.

The chain recombines TRBV2 with TRBJ2-1; D gene unclear. Germline CDR1 reads SNHLY; CDR2 reads FYNNEI. The CDR3 is 15 residues long. The V end lost 2 bases, the J end lost 6 bases, and 14 bases lay between the germline ends. The CDR3: CASSESNYAGNEQFF. The DNA of the CDR3 is TGTGCCAGCAGTGAATCTAACTATGCCGGCAATGAGCAGTTCTTC.

The chain is built from TRBV10-1 and TRBJ1-2; 8 nucleotides align to TRBD1. The V segment lost 5 bases and the J segment 3 bases; nucleotides outside the gene matches: 2. CDR1 and CDR2 (germline): WNHNN, SYGVQD (reference sequence). The CDR3 has 13 residues. The CDR3 DNA follows: TGCGCCAGCAGTATGGACAGGGACTATGGCTACACCTTC. Translated, it gives CASSMDRDYGYTF.